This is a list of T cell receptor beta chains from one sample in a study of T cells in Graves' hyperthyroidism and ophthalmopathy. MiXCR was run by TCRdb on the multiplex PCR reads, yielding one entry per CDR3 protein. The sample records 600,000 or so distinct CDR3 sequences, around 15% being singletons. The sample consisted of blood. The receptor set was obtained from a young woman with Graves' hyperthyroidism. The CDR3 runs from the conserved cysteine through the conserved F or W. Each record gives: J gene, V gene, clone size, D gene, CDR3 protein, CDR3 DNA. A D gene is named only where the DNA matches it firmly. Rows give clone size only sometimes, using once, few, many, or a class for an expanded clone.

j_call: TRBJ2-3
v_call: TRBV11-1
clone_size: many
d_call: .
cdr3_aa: CASSLDLSTDTQYF
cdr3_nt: TGTGCCAGCAGCTTAGACCTGAGCACAGATACGCAGTATTTT

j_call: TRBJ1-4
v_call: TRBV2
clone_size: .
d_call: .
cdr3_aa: CASSVEKLFF
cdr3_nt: TGTGCCAGCAGTGTTGAAAAACTGTTTTTT

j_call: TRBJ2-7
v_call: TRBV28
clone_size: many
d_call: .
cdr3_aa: CASSYRGGFDYEQYF
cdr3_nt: TGTGCCAGCAGCTATAGGGGGGGGTTCGATTACGAGCAGTACTTC

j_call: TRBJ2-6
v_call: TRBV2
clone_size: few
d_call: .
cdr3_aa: CASSGVSAGANVLTF
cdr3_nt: TGTGCCAGCAGTGGGGTTAGTGCCGGGGCCAACGTCCTGACTTTC

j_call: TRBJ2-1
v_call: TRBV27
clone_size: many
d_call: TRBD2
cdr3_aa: CASSLLARHNEQFF
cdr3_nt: TGTGCCAGCAGTCTACTAGCGAGACACAATGAGCAGTTCTTC

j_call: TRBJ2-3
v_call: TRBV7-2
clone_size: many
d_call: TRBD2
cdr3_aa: CASSYRGTSGTQYF
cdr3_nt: TGTGCCAGCAGCTATAGGGGGACTAGCGGGACGCAGTATTTT

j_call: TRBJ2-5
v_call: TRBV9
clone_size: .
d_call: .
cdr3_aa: CASSVLVGETQYF
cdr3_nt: TGTGCCAGCAGCGTTTTGGTGGGAGAGACCCAGTACTTC

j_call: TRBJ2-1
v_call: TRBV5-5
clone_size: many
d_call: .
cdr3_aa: CASSFGELIVDEQFF
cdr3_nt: TGTGCCAGCAGCTTTGGGGAACTAATTGTTGATGAGCAGTTCTTC

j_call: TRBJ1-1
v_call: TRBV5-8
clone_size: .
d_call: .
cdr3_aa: CASSSAVTEAFF
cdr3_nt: TGTGCCAGCAGCTCGGCAGTCACTGAAGCTTTCTTT

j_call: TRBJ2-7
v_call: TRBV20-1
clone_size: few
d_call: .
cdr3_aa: CSASWYEQYF
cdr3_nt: TGCAGTGCTAGCTGGTACGAGCAGTACTTC

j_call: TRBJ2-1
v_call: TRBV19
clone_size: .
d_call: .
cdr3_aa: CASRARGFYNEQFF
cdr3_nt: TGTGCCAGTAGAGCTAGGGGATTCTACAATGAGCAGTTCTTC

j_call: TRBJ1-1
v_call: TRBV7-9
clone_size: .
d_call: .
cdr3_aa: CASSPGAGIAATEAFF
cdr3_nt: TGCGCCAGCAGCCCCGGGGCGGGTATAGCGGCCACTGAAGCTTTCTTT

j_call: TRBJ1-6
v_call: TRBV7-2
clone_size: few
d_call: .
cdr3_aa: CASSLGWQGQWPLHF
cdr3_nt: TGTGCCAGCAGCTTGGGTTGGCAGGGTCAGTGGCCCCTCCACTTT

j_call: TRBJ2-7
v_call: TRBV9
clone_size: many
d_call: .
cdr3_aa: CASSVGLSSYEQYF
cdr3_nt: TGTGCCAGCAGCGTAGGGTTGAGCTCCTACGAGCAGTACTTC

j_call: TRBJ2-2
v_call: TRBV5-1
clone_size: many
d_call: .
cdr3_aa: CASSLKVQGNTGELFF
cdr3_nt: TGCGCCAGCAGCTTGAAAGTACAGGGGAACACCGGGGAGCTGTTTTTT

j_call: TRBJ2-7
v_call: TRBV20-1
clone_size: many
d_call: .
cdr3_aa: CSARSFDLSYEQYF
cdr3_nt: TGCAGTGCGAGGAGTTTCGACCTCTCCTACGAGCAGTACTTC

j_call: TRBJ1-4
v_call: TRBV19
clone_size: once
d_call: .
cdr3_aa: CASRAALGGDDNEKLFF
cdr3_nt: TGTGCCAGTAGAGCCGCCCTCGGAGGAGATGATAATGAAAAACTGTTTTTT

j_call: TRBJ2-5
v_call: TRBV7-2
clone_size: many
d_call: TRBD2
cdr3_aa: CASTLLRLAGGQETQYF
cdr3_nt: TGTGCCAGCACCTTATTACGACTAGCGGGAGGCCAAGAGACCCAGTACTTC

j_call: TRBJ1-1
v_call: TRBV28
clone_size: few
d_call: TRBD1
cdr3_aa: CASSPLSRRGSFMNTEAFF
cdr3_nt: TGTGCCAGCAGTCCACTCAGCCGCAGGGGGTCTTTCATGAACACTGAAGCTTTCTTT

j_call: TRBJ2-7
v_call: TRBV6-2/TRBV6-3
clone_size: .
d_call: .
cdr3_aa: CASSRSINREGEQYF
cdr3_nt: TGTGCCAGCAGTCGCTCTATTAACAGGGAAGGCGAGCAGTACTTC

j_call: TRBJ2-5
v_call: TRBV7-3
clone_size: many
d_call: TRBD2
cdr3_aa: CASSPGTSGRAGETQYF
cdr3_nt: TGTGCCAGCAGCCCCGGGACTAGCGGGAGGGCCGGAGAGACCCAGTACTTC

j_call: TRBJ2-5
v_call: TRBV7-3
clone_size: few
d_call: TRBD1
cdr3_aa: CASSFNTGGWETQYF
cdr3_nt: TGTGCCAGCAGCTTCAACACAGGGGGCTGGGAGACCCAGTACTTC

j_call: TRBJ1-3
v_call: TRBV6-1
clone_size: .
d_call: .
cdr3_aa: CASRNIGTSGNTIYF
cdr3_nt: TGTGCCAGCAGAAATATTGGGACCTCTGGAAACACCATATATTTT

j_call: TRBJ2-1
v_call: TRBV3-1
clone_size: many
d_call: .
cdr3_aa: CASSQSPGGGEQFF
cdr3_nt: TGTGCCAGCAGCCAATCCCCTGGGGGTGGGGAGCAGTTCTTC

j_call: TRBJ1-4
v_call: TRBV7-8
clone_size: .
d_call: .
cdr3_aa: CASSFRVTNEKLFF
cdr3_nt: TGTGCCAGCAGCTTCAGGGTGACTAATGAAAAACTGTTTTTT

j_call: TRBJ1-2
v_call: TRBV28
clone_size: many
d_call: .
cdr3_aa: CASSLSGGETYGYTF
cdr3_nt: TGTGCCAGCAGTTTATCCGGGGGCGAGACCTATGGCTACACCTTC

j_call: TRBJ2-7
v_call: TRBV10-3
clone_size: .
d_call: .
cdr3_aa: CAISDPRQSYEQYF
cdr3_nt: TGTGCCATCAGTGACCCTAGACAGTCCTACGAGCAGTACTTC

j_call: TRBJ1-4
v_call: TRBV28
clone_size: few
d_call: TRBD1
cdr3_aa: CASSFDRVTNEKLFF
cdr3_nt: TGTGCCAGCAGTTTTGACAGGGTAACTAATGAAAAACTGTTTTTT

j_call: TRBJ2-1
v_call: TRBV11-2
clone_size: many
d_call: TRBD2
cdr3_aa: CASRPTGRNEQFF
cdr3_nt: TGTGCCAGCAGACCGACCGGGAGGAATGAGCAGTTCTTC

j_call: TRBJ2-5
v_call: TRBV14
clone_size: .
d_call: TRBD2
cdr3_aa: CASSRAGGIKTQYF
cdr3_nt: TGTGCCAGCAGCCGAGCGGGAGGAATCAAGACCCAGTACTTC

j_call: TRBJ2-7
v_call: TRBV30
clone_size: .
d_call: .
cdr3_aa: CAWSAFDPYEQYF
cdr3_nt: TGTGCCTGGAGTGCCTTCGACCCATACGAGCAGTACTTC

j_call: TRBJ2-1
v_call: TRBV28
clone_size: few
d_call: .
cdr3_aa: CASSSAGMSEQFF
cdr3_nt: TGTGCCAGCAGTAGTGCGGGTATGAGTGAGCAGTTCTTC

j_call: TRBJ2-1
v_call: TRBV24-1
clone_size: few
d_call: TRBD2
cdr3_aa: CATSDPTSGEYNEQFF
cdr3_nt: TGTGCCACCAGTGACCCAACTAGCGGGGAATACAATGAGCAGTTCTTC

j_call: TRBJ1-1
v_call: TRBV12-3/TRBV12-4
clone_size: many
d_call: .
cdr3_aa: CASSTGRRGNTEAFF
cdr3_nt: TGTGCCAGCAGCACGGGACGGCGGGGGAACACTGAAGCTTTCTTT

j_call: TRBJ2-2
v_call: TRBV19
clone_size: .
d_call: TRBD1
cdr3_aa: CASSIRGGKGELFF
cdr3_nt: TGTGCCAGTAGTATCCGAGGGGGCAAAGGGGAGCTGTTTTTT

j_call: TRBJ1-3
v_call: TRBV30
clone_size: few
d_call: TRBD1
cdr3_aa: CAWRTGAGNTIYF
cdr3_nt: TGTGCCTGGAGAACAGGGGCTGGAAACACCATATATTTT

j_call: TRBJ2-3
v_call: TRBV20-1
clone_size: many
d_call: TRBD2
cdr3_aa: CSELAGVGDTQYF
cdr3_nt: TGCAGTGAACTAGCGGGAGTCGGAGATACGCAGTATTTT

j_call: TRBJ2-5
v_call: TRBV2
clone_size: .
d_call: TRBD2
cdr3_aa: CASSERGLAGETQYF
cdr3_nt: TGTGCCAGCAGTGAAAGGGGACTAGCGGGAGAGACCCAGTACTTC

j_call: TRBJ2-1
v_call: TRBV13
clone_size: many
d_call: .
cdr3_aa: CASSPVNNEQFF
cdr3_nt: TGTGCCAGCAGCCCAGTAAACAATGAGCAGTTCTTC

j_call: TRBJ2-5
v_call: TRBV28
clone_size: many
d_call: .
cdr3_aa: CASSLWRGSLQETQYF
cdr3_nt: TGTGCCAGCAGTTTATGGCGGGGCAGCTTACAAGAGACCCAGTACTTC